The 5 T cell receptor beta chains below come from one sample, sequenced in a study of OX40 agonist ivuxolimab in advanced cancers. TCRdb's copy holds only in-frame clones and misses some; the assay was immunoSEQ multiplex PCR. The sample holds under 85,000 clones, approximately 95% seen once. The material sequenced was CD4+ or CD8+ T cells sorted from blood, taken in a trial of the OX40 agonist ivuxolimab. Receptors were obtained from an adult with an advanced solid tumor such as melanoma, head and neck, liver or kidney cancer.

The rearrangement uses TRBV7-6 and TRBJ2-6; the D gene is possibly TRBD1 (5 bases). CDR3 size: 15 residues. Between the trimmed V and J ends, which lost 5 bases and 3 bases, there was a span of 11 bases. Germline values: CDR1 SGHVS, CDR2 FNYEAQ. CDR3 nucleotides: TGTGCCAGCAGCGCAGGGATTAGTGGGGCCAACGTCCTGACTTTC. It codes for CASSAGISGANVLTF.

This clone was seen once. CDR3 DNA: TGCAGCGTTGAATCAGGGTACAACACTGAAGCTTTCTTT. This translates into CSVESGYNTEAFF. The chain employs TRBV29-1 and TRBJ1-1, with D maybe TRBD1 (5 bases). V lost 2 bases and J lost 2, with 9 bases in between. Per germline, CDR1 SQVTM and CDR2 ANQGSEA. The CDR3 runs to 13 residues.

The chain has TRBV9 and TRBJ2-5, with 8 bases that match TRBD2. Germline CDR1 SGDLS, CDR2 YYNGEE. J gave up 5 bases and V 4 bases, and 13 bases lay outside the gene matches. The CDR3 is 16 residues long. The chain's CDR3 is CASSPIPAGEEETQYF. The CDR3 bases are TGTGCCAGCAGCCCCATCCCAGCGGGAGAAGAGGAGACCCAGTACTTC.

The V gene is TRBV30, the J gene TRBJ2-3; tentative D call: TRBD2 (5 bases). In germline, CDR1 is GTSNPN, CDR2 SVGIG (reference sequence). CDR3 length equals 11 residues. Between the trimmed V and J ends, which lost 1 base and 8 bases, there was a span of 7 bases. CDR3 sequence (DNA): TGTGCCTGGAGTGAGGGAGCTACGCAGTATTTT. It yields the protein CAWSEGATQYF.

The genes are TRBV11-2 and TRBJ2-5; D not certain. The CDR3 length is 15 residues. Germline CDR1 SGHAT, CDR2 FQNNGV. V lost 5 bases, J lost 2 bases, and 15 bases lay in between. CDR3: CASSHEAQSQETQYF. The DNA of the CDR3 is TGTGCCAGCAGCCACGAAGCACAGAGTCAAGAGACCCAGTACTTC.